This TCR beta chain stems from a study of T-cell memory formation after mild COVID-19. About the study: TCR clusters largely stayed donor specific.

Study-level points and caveats: A subset of responding clones appeared in pre-infection memory, suggesting cross-reactive memory joined.

The CDR3 sequence is 15 residues long. CDR1 and CDR2 (germline): LNHDA, SQIVND (reference sequence). Trimming took 5 bases from V and 6 from J, leaving 17 bases between them. As to this clonotype: The target antigen is unknown.

TCRdb ran MiXCR on the 5' RACE reads and lists one entry per CDR3 protein. Of 560,000 or so distinct CDR3 sequences in the sample, 15% to 20% were seen once. Input material: PBMCs or a T cell subset sorted from them (not recorded which). The chain combines TRBV19 with TRBJ1-5; TRBD1 is a possible D gene (6 bases). This TCR derives from an adult woman who had mild COVID-19 (a few samples of this study predate the infection). Cell type and time point are not known. The CDR3 here is CASSPDTGLGQPQHF. The DNA for the CDR3 is TGTGCCAGTAGTCCGGATACAGGGTTAGGTCAGCCCCAGCATTTT.